This T cell receptor beta chain stems from a study of T cell changes during pregnancy in multiple sclerosis. This CDR3 spans 13 amino acids. J gave up 7 bases and V 10 bases, and 9 bases lay outside the gene matches. Germline CDR1 reads LNHDA; CDR2 reads SQIVND (reference sequence). Data came from immunoSEQ multiplex PCR; TCRdb stores just in-frame clones and leaves some out. The sample consists of about 41,000 clones, 90% of them appearing once. The origin of this receptor is a female donor with multiple sclerosis, enrolled in a pregnancy study. The chain recombines TRBV19 with TRBJ2-2, with 7 bases fitting TRBD2. The specimen comprised CD8+ T cells from peripheral blood mononuclear cells, sampled in the third trimester of pregnancy. This CDR3 is CATQRGFSGELFF. The CDR3 DNA reads as TGTGCCACCCAGCGGGGATTTAGCGGGGAGCTGTTTTTT.